These T cell receptor beta chains were read from a single sample in a study of OX40 agonist ivuxolimab in advanced cancers. Repertoires were generated with immunoSEQ multiplex PCR, while TCRdb's copy carries only in-frame clones and drops some. The repertoire holds fewer than 85,000 clones, with about 86% as singletons. The sample in question was CD4+ or CD8+ T cells sorted from blood, obtained in a trial of the OX40 agonist ivuxolimab. The receptor set was obtained from an adult with an advanced solid tumor such as melanoma, head and neck, liver or kidney cancer. Both conserved end residues are part of each CDR3. The D gene is left open where the match is weak. The size of a clone is reported for some rows only, either as once, few or many, or as a class for expanded clones.

size	V	J	D	CDR3	DNA
NA	TRBV5-4	TRBJ2-3	NA	CASRGLGDTQYF	TGTGCCAGCAGGGGTCTCGGGGATACGCAGTATTTT
NA	TRBV10-1	TRBJ2-7	TRBD2	CASSETGGGGEQYF	TGCGCCAGCAGTGAGACTGGGGGGGGTGGTGAGCAGTACTTC
NA	TRBV30	TRBJ1-5	NA	CAWSGNRNSNQPQHF	TGTGCCTGGAGTGGGAACAGGAATAGCAATCAGCCCCAGCATTTT
once	TRBV6-5	TRBJ1-2	NA	CASSYDGDGYTF	TGTGCCAGCAGTTACGATGGGGATGGCTACACCTTC
once	TRBV7-3	TRBJ2-7	NA	CASSESGSYEQYF	TGTGCCAGCAGCGAATCCGGTTCCTACGAGCAGTACTTC
few	TRBV10-2	TRBJ1-5	NA	CASSMAGAVNQPQHF	TGCGCCAGCAGTATGGCGGGGGCGGTCAATCAGCCCCAGCATTTT
NA	TRBV5-6	TRBJ2-3	TRBD2	CASSMRGGTDTQYF	TGTGCCAGCAGCATGCGGGGGGGGACAGATACGCAGTATTTT
few	TRBV7-2	TRBJ2-5	NA	CASSLGLDETQYF	TGTGCCAGCAGCTTAGGTCTAGACGAGACCCAGTACTTC
NA	TRBV29-1	TRBJ2-3	NA	CSVGGEGQGGPDTQYF	TGCAGCGTTGGCGGGGAAGGCCAGGGTGGCCCAGATACGCAGTATTTT
NA	TRBV27	TRBJ2-3	NA	CASSWGEGTQYF	TGTGCCAGCAGTTGGGGCGAAGGAACGCAGTATTTT
few	TRBV15	TRBJ1-5	NA	CATSRDLGLQPQHF	TGTGCCACCAGCAGAGATTTGGGACTTCAGCCCCAGCATTTT
NA	TRBV18	TRBJ2-5	TRBD1	CASSLTGPGETQYF	TGTGCCAGCTCACTGACAGGGCCTGGGGAGACCCAGTACTTC
NA	TRBV5-1	TRBJ1-5	NA	CASSLSFGNQPQHF	TGCGCCAGCAGCTTGAGTTTTGGTAATCAGCCCCAGCATTTT
NA	TRBV19	TRBJ1-5	NA	CASSPPGTPPKHF	TGTGCCAGTAGTCCCCCAGGGACTCCTCCTAAGCATTTT
NA	TRBV19	TRBJ2-2	NA	CASKGPGPGELFF	TGTGCCAGTAAAGGCCCCGGACCCGGGGAGCTGTTTTTT
NA	TRBV7-2	TRBJ2-1	TRBD2	CASSLAGLAGNEQFF	TGTGCCAGCAGCTTAGCGGGACTAGCGGGAAATGAGCAGTTCTTC
few	TRBV19	TRBJ1-1	NA	CASRNRERGTEAFF	TGTGCCAGTAGGAACAGGGAAAGAGGCACTGAAGCTTTCTTT
few	TRBV4-1	TRBJ1-1	TRBD1	CASSRAGQGNTEAFF	TGCGCCAGCAGTCGCGCGGGACAGGGGAACACTGAAGCTTTCTTT
NA	TRBV7-2	TRBJ1-2	TRBD1	CASSLGDRRIF	TGTGCCAGCAGCTTAGGGGACAGGCGTATCTTC
NA	TRBV7-6	TRBJ2-1	NA	CASSLFQVYNEQFF	TGTGCCAGCAGCTTATTCCAGGTCTACAATGAGCAGTTCTTC
NA	TRBV5-1	TRBJ2-6	NA	CASSLGFGSSGANVLTF	TGCGCCAGCAGCTTGGGGTTCGGGTCATCTGGGGCCAACGTCCTGACTTTC
NA	TRBV5-1	TRBJ2-3	NA	CASQEGRRGPTDTQYF	TGCGCATCTCAGGAAGGGAGACGGGGACCTACAGATACGCAGTATTTT
once	TRBV19	TRBJ2-5	TRBD1	CASSRTGAKETQYF	TGTGCCAGTAGTAGGACAGGGGCAAAAGAGACCCAGTACTTC
NA	TRBV18	TRBJ1-2	NA	CASSSQDGYTF	TGTGCCAGCTCGAGCCAGGATGGCTACACCTTC
NA	TRBV28	TRBJ1-2	NA	CASSLGRARGGGYTF	TGTGCCAGCAGCCTAGGCCGGGCCCGGGGAGGGGGCTACACCTTC
NA	TRBV7-8	TRBJ2-7	TRBD2	CASSFREDSYEQYF	TGTGCCAGCAGCTTCCGGGAGGATAGCTACGAGCAGTACTTC
few	TRBV7-2	TRBJ1-2	TRBD1	CASSPDRGSGYGYTF	TGTGCCAGCAGCCCAGACAGGGGTTCGGGCTATGGCTACACCTTC
NA	TRBV29-1	TRBJ1-3	NA	CSVAENSGNTIYF	TGCAGCGTAGCGGAAAACTCTGGAAACACCATATATTTT
NA	TRBV6-6	TRBJ2-7	NA	CASSYLGSHEQYF	TGTGCCAGCAGTTACTTGGGGAGCCACGAGCAGTACTTC
NA	TRBV30	TRBJ2-3	NA	CAWSSRGADTQYF	TGTGCCTGGTCAAGTCGCGGGGCAGATACGCAGTATTTT
NA	TRBV15	TRBJ2-3	TRBD2	CATSNGLAGVTDTQYF	TGTGCCACCAGCAATGGGCTAGCGGGAGTCACAGATACGCAGTATTTT
NA	TRBV7-3	TRBJ1-1	NA	CASSLSRTAEAFF	TGTGCCAGCAGTTTATCTCGGACAGCTGAAGCTTTCTTT
NA	TRBV6-5	TRBJ2-7	NA	CASSYSALAYEQYF	TGTGCCAGCAGTTACTCTGCGTTAGCCTACGAGCAGTACTTC
NA	TRBV6-5	TRBJ2-2	NA	CAGKTGRNTGELFF	TGTGCCGGTAAAACCGGGAGGAACACCGGGGAGCTGTTTTTT
NA	TRBV5-6	TRBJ1-3	TRBD1	CASSLQGAYGNTIYF	TGTGCCAGCAGCTTACAGGGGGCATACGGAAACACCATATATTTT
few	TRBV7-9	TRBJ1-1	NA	CASSFGTMNTEAFF	TGTGCCAGCAGCTTTGGGACGATGAACACTGAAGCTTTCTTT
NA	TRBV7-2	TRBJ1-2	NA	CASSLDQGRNGYTF	TGTGCCAGCAGCTTAGATCAGGGGAGGAACGGCTACACCTTC
NA	TRBV11-3	TRBJ2-1	TRBD2	CASSLTSAYNEQFF	TGTGCCAGCAGCTTAACTAGCGCTTACAATGAGCAGTTCTTC
NA	TRBV30	TRBJ2-7	NA	CACHIGTAAYEQYF	TGTGCCTGCCACATCGGGACGGCGGCCTACGAGCAGTACTTC